What follows are 21 T cell receptor beta chains derived from one specimen sequenced in a study of blood T cells in healthy people across ages. A second PCR of 7 to 11 cycles used a sample-barcoded 5' primer and a J-beta primer mix. A single record per CDR3 protein comes from TCRdb applying MiXCR to the 5' RACE reads. The table lists some 1,000,000 distinct CDR3 sequences, roughly 24% of them singletons, with approximately 0.79% in the top ten. The same sample was also used in a study of T cells of mothers and their children.

What was sequenced was blood. The receptors here all came from a girl between 2 and 10 years old in good health.

This clonotype was seen more than once but under ten times. The genes are TRBV9 and TRBJ2-3; 9 bases line up with TRBD1. CDR1 and CDR2 from the germline V gene are SGDLS and YYNGEE. This CDR3 is 16 amino acids long. Trimming at V came to 1 base and at J to 1 base, leaving 4 bases not matched to a gene. CDR3 DNA: TGTGCCAGCAGCGTATTGGACAGGGGTGGCACAGATACGCAGTATTTT. Protein: CASSVLDRGGTDTQYF.

CDR3 DNA sequence: TGTGCCAGCAGTCATCGACAGGGGACTGAAGCTTTCTTT. Its protein is CASSHRQGTEAFF. The rearrangement joins TRBV6-5 to TRBJ1-1; 8 bases match TRBD1. Trimming at V came to 5 bases and at J to 5 bases, leaving 4 bases not matched to a gene. The CDR3 contains 13 residues. Germline CDR1 MNHEY, CDR2 SVGAGI.

The chain joins TRBV20-1 to TRBJ2-7; 15 nucleotides agree with TRBD2. The germline V gene has CDR1 DFQATT and CDR2 SNEGSKA (reference sequence). J lost 6 bases, V lost 0 bases, and 3 bases had no gene match. CDR3 length: 15 residues. CDR3 sequence reads: CSARDPGLAGGEQYF. CDR3 sequence (DNA): TGCAGTGCTAGAGACCCGGGACTAGCGGGAGGCGAGCAGTACTTC.

The J gene is TRBJ1-3, the V gene TRBV7-2; D is unclear. V lost 5 bases, J lost 4 bases, and 15 bases lay in between. This CDR3 is built from 15 residues. Germline V gene lookup returns CDR1 SGHTA and CDR2 FQGNSA. CDR3 nucleotide sequence: TGTGCCAGCAGCAGACGAGTAGAGCCGGGAAACACCATATATTTT. Translating gives CASSRRVEPGNTIYF.

The table lists this clonotype with a count of one. Germline and junction disagree at one end, which may indicate a read error. CDR3: CASSLGGTGINEQLF. The CDR3 DNA follows: TGTGCCAGCAGTTTAGGGGGGACAGGGATCAATGAGCAGCTCTTC. The rearrangement joins TRBV27 to TRBJ2-1; 9 bases line up with TRBD1. This CDR3 has 15 residues. Per germline, CDR1 MNHEY and CDR2 SMNVEV (reference sequence).

The rearrangement joins TRBV4-2 to TRBJ2-4; maybe TRBD2 (6 bases). CDR3 size: 15 residues. Trimming left V 1 base short and J 7 bases short, with 14 bases between. The germline CDR1 and CDR2 sequences are LGHNA and YNFKEQ. CDR3 DNA: TGTGCCAGCAGCCAAGGAACGAGGGAGGCGAACATTCAGTACTTC. Its translation: CASSQGTREANIQYF.

With regard to this clonotype: Germline is not matched at one junction end, which may reflect a read error. The rearrangement joins TRBV6-1 to TRBJ2-7; D perhaps matches TRBD2 (6 bases). The CDR3 contains 17 residues. Germline values: CDR1 MNHNS, CDR2 SASEGT. For the CDR3, the DNA is TGTGCCAGTAGTGAATTCCCTCAGGACTACTCTTCCTACGAGCAGTACTTC. This gives the protein CASSEFPQDYSSYEQYF.

This chain uses TRBV28 with TRBJ2-5; D not certain. The better agreement between TRBJ2-7 and the DNA end casts doubt on the J call. Germline loops: CDR1 MDHEN, CDR2 SYDVKM. The length of the CDR3 is 14 residues. The CDR3 reads CASSRRLSSYEQYF. CDR3 DNA sequence: TGTGCCAGCAGTAGACGGTTAAGCTCCTACGAGCAGTACTTC.

In its sample, this clonotype was seen once. The CDR3 spells CASSLVFRRAGENIQYF. As DNA, the CDR3 is TGTGCCAGCAGCTTAGTATTTAGAAGAGCAGGGGAAAACATTCAGTACTTC. The chain couples TRBV11-2 to TRBJ2-4; a weak D match, TRBD1 (6 bases). The germline V and J ends were trimmed by 1 base and 5 bases, with 18 bases remaining between them. The CDR3 contains 17 residues. Germline V gene data show CDR1 as SGHAT and CDR2 as FQNNGV.

This chain joins TRBV10-3 and TRBJ1-2, with 9 bases aligning to TRBD1. With 4 bases clipped from V and 2 bases from J, the junction kept 2 bases outside the gene matches. Germline CDR1 ENHRY, CDR2 SYGVKD. This CDR3 has 14 amino acids. The CDR3 is CAISVGQGNYGYTF. Written as DNA, the CDR3 is TGTGCCATCAGTGTGGGACAGGGAAACTATGGCTACACCTTC.

This clonotype came up a few times. The chain combines TRBV10-3 with TRBJ2-5; 12 bases align to TRBD2. Trimming cost V 6 bases and J 4 bases; bases outside gene matches: 6. This CDR3 region has 15 residues. In germline, CDR1 is ENHRY, CDR2 SYGVKD. The CDR3 DNA reads as TGTGCCATCAGCCCCCTAGCGGGGGGGCCAGAGACCCAGTACTTC. Its protein is CAISPLAGGPETQYF.

The rearrangement links TRBV14 to TRBJ2-1; D unresolved. The closer fit of TRBJ2-5 to the DNA end suggests the J call may be wrong. The CDR3 contains 13 residues. Germline CDR1 is SGHDN and CDR2 is FVKESK. CDR3 in amino acids: CASRRIVEETQYF. The CDR3 coding sequence is TGTGCCAGCAGGCGAATAGTAGAAGAGACCCAGTACTTC.

The chain combines TRBV12-3 or TRBV12-4 with TRBJ2-5, with 11 bases lining up with TRBD2. After removal of 1 base from V and 4 bases from J, the junction contained 8 bases not matched to a gene. The CDR3 is 17 amino acids. The CDR3 sequence is CASSLGVSGGAGETQYF. The CDR3 nucleotides read TGTGCCAGCAGTTTAGGTGTTAGCGGGGGGGCCGGAGAGACCCAGTACTTC.

The V call is TRBV7-9, the J call TRBJ2-7; D remains ambiguous. The CDR3 contains 12 residues. The germline V gene encodes CDR1 SEHNR and CDR2 FQNEAQ (reference sequence). Trimming left V 5 bases short and J 3 bases short, with 8 bases between. Written as DNA, the CDR3 is TGTGCCAGCAGCCCCGAGGACTACGAGCAGTACTTC. Its translation: CASSPEDYEQYF.

This clonotype was counted a few times. V usage is TRBV6-1 and J usage is TRBJ1-1; D unclear. The CDR3 consists of 13 residues. Germline loops: CDR1 MNHNS, CDR2 SASEGT. V was clipped by 8 bases and J by 1 base, with 11 bases between them. CDR3 amino acids: CASEKYQNTEAFF. The CDR3 coding sequence is TGTGCCAGCGAAAAATATCAGAACACTGAAGCTTTCTTT.

V usage is TRBV5-1 and J usage is TRBJ2-3; 9 bases line up with TRBD1. Looked up from germline, CDR1 is SGHRS and CDR2 is YFSETQ. Trimming took 4 bases from V and 2 from J; bases not matched to a gene: 8. The CDR3 is 16 amino acids. CDR3: CASSPGQGLITDTQYF. The CDR3 bases are TGCGCCAGCAGCCCGGGACAGGGCCTGATCACAGATACGCAGTATTTT.

About this clonotype itself: One end of the junction varies from germline; a read error may be responsible. The V gene is TRBV6-1, the J gene TRBJ1-1, with D maybe TRBD1 (5 bases). The CDR3 runs to 12 residues. Germline loops: CDR1 MNHNS, CDR2 SASEGT. CDR3 loop: CASSAGDPGTPF. CDR3 coding DNA: TGTGCCAGCAGTGCGGGGGACCCAGGGACCCCCTTT.

The chain has TRBV29-1 and TRBJ2-7; 7 nucleotides match TRBD2. The CDR3 sequence is 13 residues long. The trim removed 3 bases at V and 5 bases at J, leaving 7 bases unmatched. CDR1 is SQVTM, CDR2 ANQGSEA, per germline. The CDR3, as DNA: TGCAGCGTTGAGGGAGGGGCTTCGGACGAGCAGTACTTC. Its protein product is CSVEGGASDEQYF.

This clonotype was observed a few times. This chain links TRBV28 with TRBJ2-4, with 8 bases that match TRBD2. Germline values: CDR1 MDHEN, CDR2 SYDVKM. The CDR3 length is 15 residues. V lost 8 bases, J lost 5 bases, and 11 bases stayed unmatched. CDR3 sequence reads: CASLSGGPSQNIQYF. The CDR3 nucleotides read TGTGCCAGCTTGTCGGGAGGGCCCTCGCAAAACATTCAGTACTTC.

This sequence joins TRBV7-2 and TRBJ1-3, with D unclear. The V gene lost 5 bases and the J gene lost 8 bases, with 19 bases spanning the gap. The CDR3 totals 15 residues. CDR1 SGHTA and CDR2 FQGNSA come from the germline V gene. The CDR3 is CASSVNSGDGDTIYF. The CDR3, as DNA: TGTGCCAGCAGCGTCAACTCGGGTGATGGGGACACCATATATTTT.

The chain combines TRBV25-1 with TRBJ1-2, with TRBD1 as a possible D gene (5 bases). This CDR3 comprises 14 residues. CDR1 is MGHDK and CDR2 is SYGVNS in the germline V gene. Between the trimmed V and J ends, which lost 2 bases and 3 bases, there was a span of 10 bases. CDR3 in amino acids: CASSEGAEYYGYTF. The CDR3 nucleotides are TGTGCCAGCAGTGAAGGGGCAGAATACTATGGCTACACCTTC.